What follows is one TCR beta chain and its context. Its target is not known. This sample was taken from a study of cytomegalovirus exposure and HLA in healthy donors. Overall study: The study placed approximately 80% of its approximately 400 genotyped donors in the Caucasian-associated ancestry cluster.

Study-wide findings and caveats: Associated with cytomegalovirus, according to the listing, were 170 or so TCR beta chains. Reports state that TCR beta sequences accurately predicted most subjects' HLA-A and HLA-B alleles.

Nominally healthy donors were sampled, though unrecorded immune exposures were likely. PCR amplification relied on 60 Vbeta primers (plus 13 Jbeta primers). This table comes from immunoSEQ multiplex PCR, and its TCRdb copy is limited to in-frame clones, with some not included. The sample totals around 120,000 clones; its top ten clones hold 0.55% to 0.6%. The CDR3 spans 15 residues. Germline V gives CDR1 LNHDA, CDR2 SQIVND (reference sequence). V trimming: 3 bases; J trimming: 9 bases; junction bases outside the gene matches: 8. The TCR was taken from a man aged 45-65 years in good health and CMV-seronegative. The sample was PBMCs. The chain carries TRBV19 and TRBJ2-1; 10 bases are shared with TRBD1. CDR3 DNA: TGTGCCAGTAGTATCCGACAGGGGGCGTATGTTGAGCAGTTCTTC. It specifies CASSIRQGAYVEQFF.